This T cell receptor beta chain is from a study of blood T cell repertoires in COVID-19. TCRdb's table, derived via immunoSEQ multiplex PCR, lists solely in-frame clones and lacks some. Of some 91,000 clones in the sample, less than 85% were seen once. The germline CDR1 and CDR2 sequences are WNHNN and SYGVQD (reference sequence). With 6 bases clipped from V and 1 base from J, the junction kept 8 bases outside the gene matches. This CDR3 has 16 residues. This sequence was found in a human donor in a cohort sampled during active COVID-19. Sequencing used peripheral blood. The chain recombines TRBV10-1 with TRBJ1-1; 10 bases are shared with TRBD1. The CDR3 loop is CASREGQGLRNTEAFF. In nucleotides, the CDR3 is TGCGCCAGCAGAGAGGGACAGGGGTTGAGGAACACTGAAGCTTTCTTT.